This is a list of T cell receptor beta chains from one sample in a study of identical twins. From the 5' RACE reads, TCRdb called clonotypes with MiXCR, one entry per CDR3 protein. The sample contains some 1,700,000 distinct CDR3 sequences, less than 40% of which appear only once. The sample taken for sequencing was cord blood. The receptors were gathered from a newborn girl in good health. Both conserved end residues are part of each CDR3. The order of the fields is V gene, D gene, clone size, J gene, CDR3 protein, CDR3 DNA. D genes are given only for firm matches. Size tells how often a clone was seen (once, few, many) or the class of an expanded clone, and some rows leave it out.

v_gene: TRBV10-3; d_gene: -; abundance: -; j_gene: TRBJ2-7; CDR3aa: CAISESGAGSYEQYF; CDR3nt: TGTGCCATCAGTGAGTCGGGGGCAGGCTCCTACGAGCAGTACTTT
v_gene: TRBV10-3; d_gene: TRBD1; abundance: -; j_gene: TRBJ1-5; CDR3aa: CAISPGRQGMSNQPQHF; CDR3nt: TGTGCCATCAGTCCAGGTAGACAGGGGATGAGCAATCAGCCCCAGCATTTT
v_gene: TRBV5-1; d_gene: -; abundance: few; j_gene: TRBJ2-1; CDR3aa: CASRLDHNEQFF; CDR3nt: TGCGCCAGCAGGCTGGACCACAATGAGCAGTTCTTC
v_gene: TRBV28; d_gene: -; abundance: -; j_gene: TRBJ2-7; CDR3aa: CASGFVLDLYEQYF; CDR3nt: TGTGCCAGCGGTTTTGTACTAGACCTTTACGAGCAGTACTTC
v_gene: TRBV27; d_gene: -; abundance: -; j_gene: TRBJ1-6; CDR3aa: CASSLLAYNSPLHF; CDR3nt: TGTGCCAGCAGTTTATTGGCTTATAATTCACCCCTCCACTTT
v_gene: TRBV5-6; d_gene: -; abundance: many; j_gene: TRBJ2-6; CDR3aa: CASSPEGANVLTF; CDR3nt: TGTGCCAGCAGCCCCGAAGGGGCCAACGTCCTGACTTTC
v_gene: TRBV6-1; d_gene: -; abundance: once; j_gene: TRBJ1-6; CDR3aa: CASSSGTQRPHYNSPLHF; CDR3nt: TGTGCCAGCAGCTCCGGGACCCAAAGACCGCATTATAATTCACCCCTCCACTTT
v_gene: TRBV5-1; d_gene: TRBD1; abundance: -; j_gene: TRBJ2-1; CDR3aa: CASSWTGTGGNEQFF; CDR3nt: TGCGCCAGCAGCTGGACCGGGACAGGGGGCAATGAGCAGTTCTTC
v_gene: TRBV12-3/TRBV12-4; d_gene: -; abundance: few; j_gene: TRBJ2-3; CDR3aa: CASSLLLAATDTQYF; CDR3nt: TGCGCCAGCAGCTTGTTGTTAGCTGCCACAGATACGCAGTATTTT
v_gene: TRBV27; d_gene: -; abundance: -; j_gene: TRBJ1-5; CDR3aa: CASSFRDWGQPQHF; CDR3nt: TGTGCCAGCAGTTTTCGGGACTGGGGGCAGCCCCAGCATTTT
v_gene: TRBV14; d_gene: -; abundance: few; j_gene: TRBJ2-1; CDR3aa: CASSQEDPAREQFF; CDR3nt: TGTGCCAGCAGCCAAGAGGATCCGGCGCGGGAGCAGTTCTTC
v_gene: TRBV2; d_gene: -; abundance: -; j_gene: TRBJ1-2; CDR3aa: CASGPPRDGYTF; CDR3nt: TGTGCCAGCGGACCCCCAAGGGATGGCTACACCTTC
v_gene: TRBV6-6; d_gene: -; abundance: -; j_gene: TRBJ1-3; CDR3aa: CACSSPGATIYF; CDR3nt: TGTGCCTGCAGTTCCCCGGGGGCCACCATATATTTT